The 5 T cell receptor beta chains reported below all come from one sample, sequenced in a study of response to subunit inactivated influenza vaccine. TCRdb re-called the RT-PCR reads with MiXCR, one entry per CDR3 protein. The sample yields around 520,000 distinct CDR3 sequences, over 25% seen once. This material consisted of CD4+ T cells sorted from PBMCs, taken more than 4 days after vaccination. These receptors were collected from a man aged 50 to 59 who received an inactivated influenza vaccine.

CDR3 bases: TGTGCCAGCAGCTCCTTAGGAACCGCTACAGATACGCAGTATTTT. Translated: CASSSLGTATDTQYF. This chain links TRBV7-9 with TRBJ2-3; D uncertain. Germline lookup yields CDR1 SEHNR and CDR2 FQNEAQ (reference sequence). The CDR3 has 15 amino acids. Deletions cut 4 bases from V and 3 bases from J, with 14 bases between.

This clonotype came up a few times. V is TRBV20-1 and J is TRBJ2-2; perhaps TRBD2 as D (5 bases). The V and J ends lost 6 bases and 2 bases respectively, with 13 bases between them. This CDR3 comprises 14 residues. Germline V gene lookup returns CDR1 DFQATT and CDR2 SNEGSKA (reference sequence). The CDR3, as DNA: TGCAGTGCCCAACAAGGACTTAACACCGGGGAGCTGTTTTTT. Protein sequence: CSAQQGLNTGELFF.

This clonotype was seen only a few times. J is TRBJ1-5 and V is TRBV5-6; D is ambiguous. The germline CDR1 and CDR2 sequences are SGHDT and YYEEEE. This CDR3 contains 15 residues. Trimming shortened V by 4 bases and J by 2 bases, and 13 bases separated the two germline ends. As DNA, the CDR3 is TGTGCCAGCAGCCCGGCGGGCGGCGGCAATCAGCCCCAGCATTTT. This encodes CASSPAGGGNQPQHF.

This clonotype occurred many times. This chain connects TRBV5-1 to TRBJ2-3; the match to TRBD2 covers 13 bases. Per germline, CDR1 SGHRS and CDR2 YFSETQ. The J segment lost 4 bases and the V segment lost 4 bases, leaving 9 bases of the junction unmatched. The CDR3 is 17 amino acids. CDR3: CASSLRLAGGVADTQYF. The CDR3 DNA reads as TGCGCCAGCAGCCTCAGACTAGCGGGAGGCGTGGCAGATACGCAGTATTTT.

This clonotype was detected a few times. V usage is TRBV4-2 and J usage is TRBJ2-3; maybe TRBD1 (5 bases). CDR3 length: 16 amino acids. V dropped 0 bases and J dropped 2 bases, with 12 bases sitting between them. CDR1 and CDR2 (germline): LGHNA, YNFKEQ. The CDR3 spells CASSQDETGSTDTQYF. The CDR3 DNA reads TGTGCCAGCAGCCAAGATGAAACAGGATCCACAGATACGCAGTATTTT.